The TCR beta chain described here comes from a study of T cell responses to AZD1222 COVID-19 vaccine. Study-level findings and limits: Clonal diversity was possibly underestimated, and the donors were mostly white British, with more females. Baseline antibody screening turned up just 6 or 7 seropositive AZD1222 recipients. Breadth and depth of Spike-specific TCRs rose after two AZD1222 doses.

V gave up 6 bases and J gave up 1 base, with 12 bases separating them. The CDR3 contains 14 residues. Germline loops: CDR1 SEHNR, CDR2 FQNEAQ (reference sequence). As for this clone: What it binds is not known.

The repertoire was sequenced with immunoSEQ multiplex PCR; TCRdb's copy has only in-frame clones and lacks some. Of 80,000 to 95,000 clones listed, about nine tenths were seen once; the top ten hold 2.8%. The J gene is TRBJ1-1, the V gene TRBV7-9; D is perhaps TRBD1 (5 bases). This receptor was taken from an adult in good health. The sample was peripheral blood, taken on day 0 of MenACWY control vaccination. CDR3 sequence (DNA): TGTGCCAGCAGTGCTGCCCAGGGGAACACTGAAGCTTTCTTT. Its translation is CASSAAQGNTEAFF. Full variable domain (outside the CDR3, taken from reference TRBV7-9 and TRBJ1-1): DTGVSQNPRHKITKRGQNVTFRCDPISEHNRLYWYRQTLGQGPEFLTYFQNEAQLEKSRLLSDRFSAERPKGSFSTLEIQRTEQGDSAMYLCASSAAQGNTEAFFGQGTRLTVV.